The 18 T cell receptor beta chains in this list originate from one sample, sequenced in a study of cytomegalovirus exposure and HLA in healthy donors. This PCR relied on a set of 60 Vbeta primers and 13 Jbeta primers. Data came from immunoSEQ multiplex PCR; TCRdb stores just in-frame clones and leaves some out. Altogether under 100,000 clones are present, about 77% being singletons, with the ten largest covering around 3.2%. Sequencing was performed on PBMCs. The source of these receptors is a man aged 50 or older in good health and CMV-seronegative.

CDR3 DNA sequence: TGTGCCAGCACCCCCTCCCCCCCCCGACTACTCTCTGGGGCCAACGTCCTGACTTTC. This codes for CASTPSPPRLLSGANVLTF. V usage is TRBV7-3 and J usage is TRBJ2-6; D perhaps matches TRBD2 (5 bases). Germline V gives CDR1 SGHTA, CDR2 FQGTGA. Deletions cut 7 bases from V and 0 bases from J, with 22 bases between. The CDR3 totals 19 residues.

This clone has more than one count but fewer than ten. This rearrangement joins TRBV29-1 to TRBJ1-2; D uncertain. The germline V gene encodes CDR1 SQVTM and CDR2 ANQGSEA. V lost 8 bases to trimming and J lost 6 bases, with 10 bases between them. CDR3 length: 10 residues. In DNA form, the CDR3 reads TGCAGCATCGACGAGGATGGCTACACCTTC. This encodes CSIDEDGYTF.

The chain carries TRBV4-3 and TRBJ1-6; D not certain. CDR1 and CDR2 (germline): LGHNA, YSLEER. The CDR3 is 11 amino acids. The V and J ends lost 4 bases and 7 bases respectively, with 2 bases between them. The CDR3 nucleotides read TGCGCCAGCAGCCCGAATTCACCCCTCCACTTT. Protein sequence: CASSPNSPLHF.

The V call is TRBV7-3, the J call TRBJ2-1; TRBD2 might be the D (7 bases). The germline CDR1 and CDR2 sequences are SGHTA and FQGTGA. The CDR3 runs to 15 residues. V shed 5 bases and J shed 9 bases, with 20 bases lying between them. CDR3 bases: TGTGCCAGCAGCCTCGAAGGATCGGGGGGCGCTGAGCAGTTCTTC. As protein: CASSLEGSGGAEQFF.

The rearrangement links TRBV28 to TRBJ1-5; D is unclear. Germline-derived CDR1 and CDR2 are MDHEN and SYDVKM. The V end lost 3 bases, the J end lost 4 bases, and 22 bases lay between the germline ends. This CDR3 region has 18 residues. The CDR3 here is CASSFFVRSGSLNQPQHF. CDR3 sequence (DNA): TGTGCCAGCAGTTTTTTTGTCCGGTCGGGGTCTCTTAATCAGCCCCAGCATTTT. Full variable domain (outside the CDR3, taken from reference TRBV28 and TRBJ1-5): DVKVTQSSRYLVKRTGEKVFLECVQDMDHENMFWYRQDPGLGLRLIYFSYDVKMKEKGDIPEGYSVSREKKERFSLILESASTNQTSMYLCASSFFVRSGSLNQPQHFGDGTRLSIL.

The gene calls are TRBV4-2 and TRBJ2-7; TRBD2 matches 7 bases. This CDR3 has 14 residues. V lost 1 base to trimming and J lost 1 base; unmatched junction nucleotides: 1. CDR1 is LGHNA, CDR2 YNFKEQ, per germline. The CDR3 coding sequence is TGTGCCAGCAGCCAAGGGGACTATTCCTACGAGCAGTACTTC. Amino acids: CASSQGDYSYEQYF.

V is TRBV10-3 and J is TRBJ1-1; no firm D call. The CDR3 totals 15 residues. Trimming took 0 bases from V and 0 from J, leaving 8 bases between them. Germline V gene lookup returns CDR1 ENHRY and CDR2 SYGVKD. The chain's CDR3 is CAISESAGMNTEAFF. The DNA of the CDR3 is TGTGCCATCAGTGAGTCAGCAGGCATGAACACTGAAGCTTTCTTT.

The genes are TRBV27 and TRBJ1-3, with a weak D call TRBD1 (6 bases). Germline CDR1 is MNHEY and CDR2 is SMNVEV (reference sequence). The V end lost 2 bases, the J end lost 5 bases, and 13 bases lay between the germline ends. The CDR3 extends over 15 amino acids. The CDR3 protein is CASSLSGQWRNTIYF. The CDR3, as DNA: TGTGCCAGCAGTTTAAGTGGACAGTGGCGAAACACCATATATTTT.

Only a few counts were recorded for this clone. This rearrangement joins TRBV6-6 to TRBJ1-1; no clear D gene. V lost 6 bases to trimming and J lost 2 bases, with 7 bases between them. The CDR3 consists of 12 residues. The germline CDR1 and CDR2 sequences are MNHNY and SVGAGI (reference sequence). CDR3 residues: CASSGDNTEAFF. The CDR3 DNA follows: TGTGCCAGCAGCGGAGACAACACTGAAGCTTTCTTT.

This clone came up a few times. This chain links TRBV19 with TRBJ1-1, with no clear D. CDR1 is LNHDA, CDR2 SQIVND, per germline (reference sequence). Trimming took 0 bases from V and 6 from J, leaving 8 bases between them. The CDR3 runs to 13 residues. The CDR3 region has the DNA TGTGCCAGTAGTATAGATCCGACTTCTGAAGCTTTCTTT. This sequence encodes CASSIDPTSEAFF. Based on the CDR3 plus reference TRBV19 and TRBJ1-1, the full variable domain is DGGITQSPKYLFRKEGQNVTLSCEQNLNHDAMYWYRQDPGQGLRLIYYSQIVNDFQKGDIAEGYSVSREKKESFPLTVTSAQKNPTAFYLCASSIDPTSEAFFGQGTRLTVV.

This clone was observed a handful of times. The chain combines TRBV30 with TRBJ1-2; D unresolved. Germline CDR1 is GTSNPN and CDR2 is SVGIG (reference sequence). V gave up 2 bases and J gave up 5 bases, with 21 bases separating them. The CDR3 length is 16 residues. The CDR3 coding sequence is TGTGCCTGGAGTCAACCCGACTCCAACCACTGGTATGGCTACACCTTC. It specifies CAWSQPDSNHWYGYTF.

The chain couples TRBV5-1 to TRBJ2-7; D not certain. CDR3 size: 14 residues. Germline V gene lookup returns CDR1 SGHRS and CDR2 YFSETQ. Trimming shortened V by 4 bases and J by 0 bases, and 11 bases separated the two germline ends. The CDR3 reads CASSRGGTSYEQYF. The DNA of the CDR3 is TGCGCCAGCAGCCGAGGCGGCACCTCCTACGAGCAGTACTTC. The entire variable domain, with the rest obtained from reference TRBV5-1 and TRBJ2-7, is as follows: KAGVTQTPRYLIKTRGQQVTLSCSPISGHRSVSWYQQTPGQGLQFLFEYFSETQRNKGNFPGRFSGRQFSNSRSEMNVSTLELGDSALYLCASSRGGTSYEQYFGPGTRLTVT.

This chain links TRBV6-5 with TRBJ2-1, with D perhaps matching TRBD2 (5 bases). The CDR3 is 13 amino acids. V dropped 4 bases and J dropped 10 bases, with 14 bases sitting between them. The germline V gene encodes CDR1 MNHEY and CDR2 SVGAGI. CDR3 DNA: TGTGCCAGCAGTTCGGGATACGCAGGCGAGCAGTTCTTC. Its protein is CASSSGYAGEQFF.

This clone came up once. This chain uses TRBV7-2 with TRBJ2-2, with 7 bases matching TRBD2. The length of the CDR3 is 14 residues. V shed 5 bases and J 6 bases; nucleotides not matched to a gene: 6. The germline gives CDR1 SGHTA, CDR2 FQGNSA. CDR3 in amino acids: CASSPAGRAGELFF. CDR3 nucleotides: TGTGCCAGCAGCCCAGCGGGGCGGGCCGGGGAGCTGTTTTTT. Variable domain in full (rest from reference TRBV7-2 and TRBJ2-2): GAGVSQSPSNKVTEKGKDVELRCDPISGHTALYWYRQSLGQGLEFLIYFQGNSAPDKSGLPSDRFSAERTGGSVSTLTIQRTQQEDSAVYLCASSPAGRAGELFFGEGSRLTVL.

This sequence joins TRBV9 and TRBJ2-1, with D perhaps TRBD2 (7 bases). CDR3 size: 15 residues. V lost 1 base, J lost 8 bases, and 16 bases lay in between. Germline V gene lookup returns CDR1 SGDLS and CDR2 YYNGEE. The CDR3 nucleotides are TGTGCCAGCAGCGTAAGAGGGGGGGCCAGGGATGAGCAGTTCTTC. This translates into CASSVRGGARDEQFF.

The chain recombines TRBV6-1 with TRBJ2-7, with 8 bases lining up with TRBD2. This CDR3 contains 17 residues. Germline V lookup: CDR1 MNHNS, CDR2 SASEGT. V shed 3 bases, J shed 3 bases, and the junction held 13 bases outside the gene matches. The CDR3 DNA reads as TGTGCCAGCAGTGAGGGCAGCGGGGGATTTTTAGTCTACGAGCAGTACTTC. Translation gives CASSEGSGGFLVYEQYF.

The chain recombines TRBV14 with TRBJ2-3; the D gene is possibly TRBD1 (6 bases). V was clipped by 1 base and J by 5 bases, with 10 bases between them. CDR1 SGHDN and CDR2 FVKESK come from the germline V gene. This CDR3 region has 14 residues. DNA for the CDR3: TGTGCCAGCAGCCAAGGTCAGGGGAGAGATACGCAGTATTTT. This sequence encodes CASSQGQGRDTQYF.

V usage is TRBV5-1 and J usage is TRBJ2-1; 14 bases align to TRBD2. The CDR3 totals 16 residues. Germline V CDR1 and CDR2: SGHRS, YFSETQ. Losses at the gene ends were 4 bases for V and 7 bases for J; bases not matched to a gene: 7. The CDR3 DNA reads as TGCGCCAGCAGCCCTGGACTAGCGGGGGGTAATAATGAGCAGTTCTTC. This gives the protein CASSPGLAGGNNEQFF.